The source of this T cell receptor beta chain is a study of CD8+CD57+ T cells in acquired aplastic anemia. The patients chosen for sequencing had shown expansion of CD8+CD57+ cells (detected by flow cytometry). This clonotype was seen ten or more times. TCR beta VDJ and CDR3 profiles were obtained from a genomic DNA template. TCRdb reprocessed the reads with MiXCR, giving one entry per CDR3 protein. Of 450,000 to 550,000 distinct CDR3 sequences in the sample, approximately 32% were seen once. Trimming cost V 0 bases and J 6 bases, with 12 bases left between them. The CDR3 consists of 14 residues. Sequencing was performed on sorted CD4+, CD8+, or CD8+CD57+ T cells (not recorded which) from PBMCs. The origin of this receptor is a human donor with aplastic anemia. The chain couples TRBV12-3 or TRBV12-4 to TRBJ2-7; D perhaps matches TRBD2 (5 bases). In DNA, the CDR3 is TGTGCCAGCAGTTTAGCGCCTAGCAGAGGCGAGCAGTACTTC. Translated, it gives CASSLAPSRGEQYF.